The T cell receptor (beta chain) under discussion was sequenced for a study of cytomegalovirus exposure and HLA in healthy donors. The germline CDR1 and CDR2 sequences are LNHNV and YYDKDF (reference sequence). The CDR3 spans 14 residues. V lost 0 bases to trimming and J lost 3 bases, with 8 bases between them. Repertoires were generated with immunoSEQ multiplex PCR, while TCRdb's copy carries only in-frame clones and drops some. The data show about 56,000 clones, 90% to 97% seen once. This TCR came from a woman between 18 and 30 years old in good health and CMV-seronegative. The sequencing sample was made of PBMCs. The J gene is TRBJ2-5, the V gene TRBV15; D gene uncertain. The CDR3 reads CATSRDRSEETQYF. In DNA form, the CDR3 reads TGTGCCACCAGCAGAGATCGATCAGAAGAGACCCAGTACTTC.